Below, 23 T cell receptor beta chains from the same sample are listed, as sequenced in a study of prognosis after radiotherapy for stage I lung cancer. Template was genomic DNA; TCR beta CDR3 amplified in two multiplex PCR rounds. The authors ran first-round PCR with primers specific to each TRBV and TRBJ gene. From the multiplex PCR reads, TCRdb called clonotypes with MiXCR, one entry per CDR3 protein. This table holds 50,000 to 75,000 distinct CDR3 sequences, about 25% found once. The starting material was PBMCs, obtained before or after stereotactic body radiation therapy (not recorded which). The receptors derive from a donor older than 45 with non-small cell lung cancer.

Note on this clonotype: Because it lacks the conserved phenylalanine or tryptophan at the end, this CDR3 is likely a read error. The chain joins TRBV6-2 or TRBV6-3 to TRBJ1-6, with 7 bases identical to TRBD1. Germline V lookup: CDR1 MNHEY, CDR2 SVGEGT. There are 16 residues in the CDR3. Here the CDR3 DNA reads TGTGCAACGGCTTGGCAGGGGGTGCGTTTCGGTTCACCCCTCCACCTT. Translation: CATAWQGVRFGSPLHL.

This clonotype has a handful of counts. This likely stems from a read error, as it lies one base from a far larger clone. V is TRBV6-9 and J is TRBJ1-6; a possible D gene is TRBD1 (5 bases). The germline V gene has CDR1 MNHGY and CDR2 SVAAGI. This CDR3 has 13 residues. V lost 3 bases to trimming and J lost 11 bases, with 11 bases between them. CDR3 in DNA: TGTGCCAGCAGTTACCAGGGTTTAACACCCCTCCACTTT. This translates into CASSYQGLTPLHF.

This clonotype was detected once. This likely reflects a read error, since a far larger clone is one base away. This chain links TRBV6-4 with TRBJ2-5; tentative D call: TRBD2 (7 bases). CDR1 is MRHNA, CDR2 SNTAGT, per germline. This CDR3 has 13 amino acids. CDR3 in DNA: TGTGCCAGCAGGCGGGGGCCGGAAGAGAACCAGTACTTC. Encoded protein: CASRRGPEENQYF.

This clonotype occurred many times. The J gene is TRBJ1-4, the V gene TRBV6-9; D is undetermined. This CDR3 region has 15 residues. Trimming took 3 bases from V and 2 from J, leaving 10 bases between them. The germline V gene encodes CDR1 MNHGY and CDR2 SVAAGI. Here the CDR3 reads CASSYGRVTNEKLFF. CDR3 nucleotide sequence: TGTGCCAGCAGTTACGGGAGGGTGACTAATGAAAAACTGTTTTTT.

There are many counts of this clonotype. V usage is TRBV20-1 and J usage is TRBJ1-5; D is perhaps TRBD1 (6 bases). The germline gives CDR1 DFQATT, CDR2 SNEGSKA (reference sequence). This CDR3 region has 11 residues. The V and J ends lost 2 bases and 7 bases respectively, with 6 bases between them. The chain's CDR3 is CSARQGQPQHF. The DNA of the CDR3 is TGCAGTGCTAGACAGGGGCAGCCCCAGCATTTT.

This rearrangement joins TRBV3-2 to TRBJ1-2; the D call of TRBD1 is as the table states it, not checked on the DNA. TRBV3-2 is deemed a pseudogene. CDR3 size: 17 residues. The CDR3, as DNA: TGTGCCAGCAGCCAGAGTACCGGGACAGGGGGTTTTGGGGGCTACACCTTC. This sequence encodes CASSQSTGTGGFGGYTF.

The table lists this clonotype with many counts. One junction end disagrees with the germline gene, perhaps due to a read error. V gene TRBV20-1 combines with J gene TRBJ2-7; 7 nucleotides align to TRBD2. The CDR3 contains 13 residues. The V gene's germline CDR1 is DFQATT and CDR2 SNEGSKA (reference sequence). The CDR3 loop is CGAERGSTDEQYF. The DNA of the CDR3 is TGCGGTGCGGAGCGGGGCAGCACCGACGAGCAGTACTTC.

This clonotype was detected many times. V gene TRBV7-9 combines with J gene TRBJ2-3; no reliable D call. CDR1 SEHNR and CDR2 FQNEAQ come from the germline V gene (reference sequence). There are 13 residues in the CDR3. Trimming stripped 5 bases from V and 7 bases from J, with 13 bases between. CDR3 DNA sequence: TGTGCCAGCAGCCCCGGTCCTTCCAATACGCAGTATTTT. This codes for CASSPGPSNTQYF.

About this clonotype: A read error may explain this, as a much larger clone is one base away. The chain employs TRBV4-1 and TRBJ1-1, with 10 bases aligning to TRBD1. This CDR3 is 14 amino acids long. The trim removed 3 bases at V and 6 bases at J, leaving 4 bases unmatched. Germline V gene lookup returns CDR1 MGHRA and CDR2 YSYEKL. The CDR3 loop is CASSQDRGGPEAFF. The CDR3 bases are TGCGCCAGCAGCCAGGACAGGGGGGGACCTGAAGCTTTCTTT.

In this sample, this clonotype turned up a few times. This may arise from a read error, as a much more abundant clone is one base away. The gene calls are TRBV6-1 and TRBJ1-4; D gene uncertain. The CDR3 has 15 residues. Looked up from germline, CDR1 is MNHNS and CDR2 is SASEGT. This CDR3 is CASSEGGQSGERLFF. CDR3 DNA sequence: TGTGCCAGCAGTGAGGGAGGCCAAAGTGGAGAAAGACTGTTTTTT.

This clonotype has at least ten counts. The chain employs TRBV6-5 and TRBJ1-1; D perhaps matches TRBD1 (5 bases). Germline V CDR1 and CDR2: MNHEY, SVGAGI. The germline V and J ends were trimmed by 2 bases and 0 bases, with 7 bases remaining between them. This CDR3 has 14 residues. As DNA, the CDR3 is TGTGCCAGCAGTTACGGGGCCCTGAACACTGAAGCTTTCTTT. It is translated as CASSYGALNTEAFF.

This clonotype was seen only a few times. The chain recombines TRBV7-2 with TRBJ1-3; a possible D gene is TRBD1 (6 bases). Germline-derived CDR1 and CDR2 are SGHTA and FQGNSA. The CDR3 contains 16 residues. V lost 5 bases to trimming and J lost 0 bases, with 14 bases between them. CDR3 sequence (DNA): TGTGCCAGCAGCGAGGACAGTGCCTTCTCTGGAAACACCATATATTTT. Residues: CASSEDSAFSGNTIYF.

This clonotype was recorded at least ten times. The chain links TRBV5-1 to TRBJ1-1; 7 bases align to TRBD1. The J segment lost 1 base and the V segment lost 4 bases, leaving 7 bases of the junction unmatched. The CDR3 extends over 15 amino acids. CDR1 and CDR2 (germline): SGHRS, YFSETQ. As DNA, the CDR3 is TGCGCCAGCAGCACAACAGGGGCGGGGAACACTGAAGCTTTCTTT. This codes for CASSTTGAGNTEAFF.

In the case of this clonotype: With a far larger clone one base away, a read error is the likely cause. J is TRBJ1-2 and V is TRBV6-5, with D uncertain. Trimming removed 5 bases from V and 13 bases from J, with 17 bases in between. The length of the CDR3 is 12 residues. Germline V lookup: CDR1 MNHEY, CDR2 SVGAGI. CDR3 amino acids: CASSDRAIAGTF. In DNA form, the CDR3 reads TGTGCCAGCAGTGACCGGGCCATAGCAGGCACCTTC.

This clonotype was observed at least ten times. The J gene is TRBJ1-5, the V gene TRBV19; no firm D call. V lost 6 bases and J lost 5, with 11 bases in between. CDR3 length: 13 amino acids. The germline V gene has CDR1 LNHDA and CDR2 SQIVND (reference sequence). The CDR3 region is CASRISGDQPQHF. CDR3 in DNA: TGTGCCAGTAGAATATCAGGAGATCAGCCCCAGCATTTT.

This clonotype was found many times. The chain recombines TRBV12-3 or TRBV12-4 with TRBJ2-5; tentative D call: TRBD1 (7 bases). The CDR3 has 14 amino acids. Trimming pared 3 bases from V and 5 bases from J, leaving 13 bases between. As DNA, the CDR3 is TGTGCCAGCAGTTTTGGAGGGGGCTTGGAGACCCAGTACTTC. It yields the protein CASSFGGGLETQYF.

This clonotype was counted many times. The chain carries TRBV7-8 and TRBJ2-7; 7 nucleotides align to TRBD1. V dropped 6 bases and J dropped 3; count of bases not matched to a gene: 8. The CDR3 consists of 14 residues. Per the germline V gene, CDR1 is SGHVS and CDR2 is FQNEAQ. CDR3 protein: CASSKGGADYEQYF. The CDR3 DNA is TGTGCCAGCAGTAAAGGGGGCGCGGACTACGAGCAGTACTTC.

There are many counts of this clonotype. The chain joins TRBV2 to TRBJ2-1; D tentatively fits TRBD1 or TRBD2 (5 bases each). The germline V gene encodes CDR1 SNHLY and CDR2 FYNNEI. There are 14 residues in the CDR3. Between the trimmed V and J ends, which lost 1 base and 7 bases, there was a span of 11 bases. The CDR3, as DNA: TGTGCCAGCAGTGAAGAGGTAGGGACGAATGAGCAGTTCTTC. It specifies CASSEEVGTNEQFF.

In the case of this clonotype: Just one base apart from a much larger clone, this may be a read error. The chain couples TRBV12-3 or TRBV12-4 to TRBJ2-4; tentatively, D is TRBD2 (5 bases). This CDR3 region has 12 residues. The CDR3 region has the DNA TGTGCCAGCAGCCACGGACTGAGAGTTATAAACTTC. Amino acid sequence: CASSHGLRVINF.

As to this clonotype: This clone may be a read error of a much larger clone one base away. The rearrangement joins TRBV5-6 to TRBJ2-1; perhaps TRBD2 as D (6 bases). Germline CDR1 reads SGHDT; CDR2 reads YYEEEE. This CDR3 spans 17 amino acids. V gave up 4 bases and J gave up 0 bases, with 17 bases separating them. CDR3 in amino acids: CASSRDFAYSSYNEQFF. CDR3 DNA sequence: TGTGCCAGCAGCAGGGACTTTGCCTACTCCTCCTACAATGAGCAGTTCTTC.

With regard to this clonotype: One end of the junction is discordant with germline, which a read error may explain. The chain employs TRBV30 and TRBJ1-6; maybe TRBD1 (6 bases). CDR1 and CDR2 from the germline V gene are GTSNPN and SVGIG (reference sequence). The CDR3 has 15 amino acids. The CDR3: CAWSTTQGQGSHLHF. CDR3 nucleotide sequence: TGTGCCTGGAGTACGACTCAGGGGCAGGGTTCACACCTCCACTTT. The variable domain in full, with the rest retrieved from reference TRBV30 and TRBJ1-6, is SQTIHQWPATLVQPVGSPLSLECTVEGTSNPNLYWYRQAAGRGLQLLFYSVGIGQISSEVPQNLSASRPQDRQFILSSKKLLLSDSGFYLCAWSTTQGQGSHLHFGNGTRLTVT.

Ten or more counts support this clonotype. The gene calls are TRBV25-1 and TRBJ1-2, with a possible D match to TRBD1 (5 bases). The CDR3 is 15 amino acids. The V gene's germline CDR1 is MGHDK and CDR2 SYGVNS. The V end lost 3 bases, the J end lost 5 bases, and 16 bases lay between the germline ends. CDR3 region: CASSDPSQGGYGYTF. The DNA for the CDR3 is TGTGCCAGCAGTGACCCCTCGCAGGGCGGATATGGCTACACCTTC.

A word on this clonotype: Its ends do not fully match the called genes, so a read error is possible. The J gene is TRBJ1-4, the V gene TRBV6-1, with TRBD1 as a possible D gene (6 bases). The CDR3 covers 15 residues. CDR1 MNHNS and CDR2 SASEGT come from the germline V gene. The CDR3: CASSPLEQGNEKLFF. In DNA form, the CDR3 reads TGTGCCAGCAGTCCCTTGGAACAGGGCAATGAAAAACTATTTTTT.